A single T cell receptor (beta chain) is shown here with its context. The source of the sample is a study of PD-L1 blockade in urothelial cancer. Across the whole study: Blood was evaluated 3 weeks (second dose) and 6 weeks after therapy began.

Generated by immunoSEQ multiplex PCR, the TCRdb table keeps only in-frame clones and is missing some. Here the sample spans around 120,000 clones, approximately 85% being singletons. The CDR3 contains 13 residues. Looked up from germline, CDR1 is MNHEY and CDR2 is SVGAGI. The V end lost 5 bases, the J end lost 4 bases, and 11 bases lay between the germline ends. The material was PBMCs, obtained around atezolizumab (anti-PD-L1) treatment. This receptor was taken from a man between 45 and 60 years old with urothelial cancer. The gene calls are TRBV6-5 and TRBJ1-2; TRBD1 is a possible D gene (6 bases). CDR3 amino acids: CASSRDRRYGYTF. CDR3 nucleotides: TGTGCCAGCAGTCGTGACAGGCGCTATGGCTACACCTTC.